Following are 24 T cell receptor delta chains from one sample sequenced in a study of gamma-delta chains in newborns, infants, children. TCRdb re-called the reads using CATT. There are roughly 3,500 delta-chain clones in the sample; 0.25% to 0.3% occur only once, and approximately 12% lies in the top ten. The sequenced material came from blood. These receptors came from a child who was a newborn, infant or young child, either healthy, febrile or measles-vaccinated (not recorded which).

Turning to this clone: The amino acid sequence in TCRdb belongs to a much larger clone and departs from this DNA's translation at residue 18, likely a sequencing read error; the sequence shown is translated from the DNA. This rearrangement joins TRDV2 to TRDJ3, with 10 bases fitting TRDD3. From germline, CDR1 is GEAIGNYY and CDR2 EKD. CDR3 length equals 20 residues. The CDR3 region has the DNA TGTGCCTGTGACGCTATACTGGGGGATGTCAGCTCCTGGGACACCCGACAGGTGTTTTTC. Translation gives CACDAILGDVSSWDTRQVFF.

About this clone itself: The protein that TCRdb holds for this DNA derives from a much larger clone and differs from the translated DNA at residue 3, which likely indicates a read error; the protein shown here is translated from the DNA. This chain uses TRDV2 with TRDJ3; no definite D call. Germline V gene lookup returns CDR1 GEAIGNYY and CDR2 EKD. CDR3 length: 19 amino acids. The CDR3 sequence: CARDTEFARGSWDTRQMFF. The CDR3 DNA is TGTGCCCGTGACACCGAATTCGCTAGGGGCTCCTGGGACACCCGACAGATGTTTTTC.

With regard to this clone: The germline gene is not matched at one end of the junction; a read error may be the cause. The J gene is TRDJ3, the V gene TRDV1; 8 bases are shared with TRDD3. CDR3 length equals 24 residues. Germline V gene data show CDR1 as TSWWSYY and CDR2 as QGS. CDR3 coding DNA: TGTGCTCTTGGGGTCCTCCCCTTCTTCCAGCACTGGGGGTTACGCTCCTGGGACACCCGACAGATGTTCTTC. This codes for CALGVLPFFQHWGLRSWDTRQMFF.

Comments on this clone: This DNA's translation differs at residue 11 from TCRdb's protein, which comes from a much larger clone; a read error is likely, and the protein shown is translated from the DNA. V and J are TRDV2 and TRDJ1, with D tentatively TRDD3 (6 bases). The germline V gene has CDR1 GEAIGNYY and CDR2 EKD. The length of the CDR3 is 14 residues. The CDR3 DNA reads TGTGCCTGTGACAAGTTGGGGGGCACCGATAGACTCATCTTT. The encoded protein is CACDKLGGTDRLIF.

This clone was observed a handful of times. A far larger clone is only one base removed, so a read error is likely. V gene TRDV2 combines with J gene TRDJ3, with TRDD3 matching over 12 bases. Germline V gene lookup returns CDR1 GEAIGNYY and CDR2 EKD. The CDR3 is 20 residues long. Trimming cost V 3 bases and J 0 bases; bases outside gene matches: 8. The CDR3 loop reads CACDSPAGGYASWDTRQMFF. CDR3 bases: TGTGCCTGTGACTCTCCCGCTGGGGGATACGCCTCCTGGGACACCCGACAGATGTTTTTC.

On this clone: A read error is likely here: a far larger clone is one base away. The rearrangement uses TRDV2 and TRDJ1; D is ambiguous. V lost 5 bases, J lost 4 bases, and 19 bases lay in between. CDR3 length equals 15 residues. Germline lookup yields CDR1 GEAIGNYY and CDR2 EKD. Written as DNA, the CDR3 is TGTGCCTGTGGCACGCTACTTTCGCCGCTCGATAAACTCATCTTT. This sequence encodes CACGTLLSPLDKLIF.

This clone was observed a handful of times. The protein TCRdb gives is from a much larger clone and does not agree with this DNA's translation at residue 9, likely a read error; the protein shown here comes from the DNA. CDR3 DNA sequence: TGTGCCTTTGACCCCTACCCCTCCCTCACGACAGCACAACTCTTCTTT. Protein: CAFDPYPSLTTAQLFF. The chain recombines TRDV3 with TRDJ2; possibly TRDD2 for D (5 bases). V lost 2 bases and J 4 bases, leaving 20 bases between the germline ends. Germline lookup yields CDR1 TVYSNPD and CDR2 GDNSRS (reference sequence). CDR3 length equals 16 residues. The full variable domain, rest sourced from reference TRDV3 and TRDJ2, is CDKVTQSSPDQTVASGSEVVLLCTYDTVYSNPDLFWYRIRPDYSFQFVFYGDNSRSEGADFTQGRFSVKHILTQKAFHLVISPVRTEDSATYYCAFDPYPSLTTAQLFFGKGTQLIVEP.

Worth noting for this clone: A read error likely explains this, since a far larger clone differs by one base. The chain couples TRDV2 to TRDJ3; weak D call: TRDD3 (5 bases). V was pared by 0 bases and J by 2 bases, with 13 bases between. The CDR3 length is 18 residues. Looked up from germline, CDR1 is GEAIGNYY and CDR2 is EKD. The DNA of the CDR3 is TGTGCCTGTGACACCTTACTGGTACCCCCCTGGGACACCCGACAGATGTTTTTC. This sequence encodes CACDTLLVPPWDTRQMFF.

This clone has a handful of counts. Given a far larger clone just one base away, this is likely a sequencing read error. The identical CDR3 is also encoded by other nucleotide sequences in the sample. The chain combines TRAV29/DV5 with TRDJ2; 9 nucleotides align to TRDD3. The V gene's germline CDR1 is NSMFDY and CDR2 ISSIKDK. This CDR3 has 18 residues. The CDR3 loop is CAASVSGGYRPRKAQLFF. CDR3 nucleotide sequence: TGTGCAGCGAGCGTCTCGGGGGGATACAGACCTCGGAAAGCACAACTCTTCTTT.

Turning to this clone: This is likely an artifact of a read error, given a far larger clone one base away. Other DNA sequences in the sample encode the same CDR3. The chain joins TRDV2 to TRDJ3; 10 bases match TRDD3. This CDR3 spans 20 amino acids. The germline V gene encodes CDR1 GEAIGNYY and CDR2 EKD. The DNA of the CDR3 is TGTGCCTGTGACAAAGTTTACTGGGGGATCAGCTCCTGGGACACTCGACAGATGTTTTTC. Protein: CACDKVYWGISSWDTRQMFF.

With regard to this clone: Since a much larger clone is just one base distant, this may be a read error. The same CDR3 can be traced to other DNA sequences in this sample. The chain combines TRDV1 with TRDJ2; the match to TRDD3 covers 9 bases. Trimming removed 1 base from V and 0 bases from J; junction bases left unmatched: 24. This CDR3 spans 24 amino acids. The germline gives CDR1 TSWWSYY, CDR2 QGS. The CDR3 DNA sequence: TGTGCTCTTGGGGAACCGGGTGCCATCTACGTACTGGGGGACCCCGTCGCTTTGACAGCACAACTCTTCTTT. Its translation: CALGEPGAIYVLGDPVALTAQLFF.

Regarding this clone: The TCRdb record carries a much larger clone's protein, which differs from this DNA's translation at residue 3; a read error is the likely cause, and the protein listed here is the DNA translation. This chain connects TRDV2 to TRDJ2; 11 bases map to TRDD3. The CDR3 covers 18 residues. Per the germline V gene, CDR1 is GEAIGNYY and CDR2 is EKD. The CDR3 region has the DNA TGTGCCCGTGACACCCCCTGGGGGATACAAGCTTTGACAGCACAACTCTTCTTT. Translating it yields CARDTPWGIQALTAQLFF.

This clone has only a few counts. This probably arose from a read error, given a far larger clone one base away. The sample contains more than one DNA sequence encoding this CDR3. V gene TRDV2 combines with J gene TRDJ2; 8 nucleotides match TRDD3. From germline, CDR1 is GEAIGNYY and CDR2 EKD. This CDR3 has 14 amino acids. The CDR3: CACDAVWGTAQLFF. CDR3 nucleotides: TGTGCCTGTGACGCCGTCTGGGGGACAGCACAGCTCTTCTTT.

This clone turned up a few times. This likely came from a read error, as a far larger clone is one base away. V is TRDV2 and J is TRDJ3; perhaps TRDD3 as D (6 bases). The CDR3 has 17 amino acids. CDR1 is GEAIGNYY and CDR2 is EKD in the germline V gene. The CDR3 DNA sequence: TGTGCCTGTGACACCGTAGACTGGAACTGGGACACCCGACAGACGTTTTTC. It is translated as CACDTVDWNWDTRQTFF.

This clone appeared a few times. TCRdb has a much larger clone's protein, which differs at residue 11 from the translation of this DNA, likely because of a read error; what is shown is the protein translated from the DNA. The gene calls are TRDV2 and TRDJ2; the match to TRDD3 covers 8 bases. Germline CDR1 is GEAIGNYY and CDR2 is EKD. The CDR3 contains 15 residues. The CDR3 loop reads CACDVLGAPTVQLFF. The CDR3, as DNA: TGTGCCTGTGATGTACTGGGGGCCCCGACAGTACAACTCTTCTTT.

In this sample, this clone turned up many times. This likely reflects a read error, since a far larger clone is one base away. The J gene is TRDJ3, the V gene TRDV2; 7 bases are shared with TRDD3. This CDR3 spans 16 amino acids. CDR1 is GEAIGNYY, CDR2 EKD, per germline. CDR3: CACDWGSSWDARQMFF. CDR3 DNA sequence: TGTGCCTGTGACTGGGGGAGCTCCTGGGACGCCCGACAGATGTTTTTC.

This clone was counted a few times. A far larger clone is one base from this, pointing to a likely read error. This same CDR3 is encoded by further DNA sequences in the sample. This chain joins TRDV1 and TRDJ3; weak D call: TRDD3 (7 bases). From germline, CDR1 is TSWWSYY and CDR2 QGS. The CDR3 loop spans 23 amino acids. For the CDR3, the DNA is TGCGCTCTTGGGGAAGGGTCCTACGGGTACTGGGGAGTCAGCTCCTGGGACACCCGACAGATGTTTTTC. It is translated as CALGEGSYGYWGVSSWDTRQMFF.

This clone was found a few times. TCRdb records a much larger clone's protein for this DNA, with a difference at residue 16 that likely arises from a read error; the protein given is the translation of the DNA. V usage is TRDV2 and J usage is TRDJ3; the D gene is possibly TRDD3 (6 bases). The CDR3 has 18 residues. Germline-derived CDR1 and CDR2 are GEAIGNYY and EKD. The CDR3 region has the DNA TGTGCCTGTGACACCGTGGGGGGAAGCTCCTGGGACACCCGACAGACGTTTTTC. Translated: CACDTVGGSSWDTRQTFF.

By its share, this clone is medium-sized. This sequence may be a read error, since a much larger clone differs from it by one base. Different DNA sequences within this sample yield the same CDR3. The CDR3 DNA reads as TGTGCTCTCGGGGATCTTCCTACGAGGGCTAAGCTCACACTTTTAGAAGCTTTGACAGCACAACTCTTCTTT. Encoded protein: CALGDLPTRAKLTLLEALTAQLFF. The chain couples TRDV1 to TRDJ2; 8 positions match TRDD2. The CDR3 totals 24 residues. CDR1 and CDR2 (germline): TSWWSYY, QGS.

This clone came up a few times. The protein that TCRdb holds for this DNA derives from a much larger clone and differs from the translated DNA at residue 11, which likely indicates a read error; the protein shown here is translated from the DNA. J is TRDJ3 and V is TRDV2; TRDD3 agrees at 8 bases. In germline, CDR1 is GEAIGNYY, CDR2 EKD. The CDR3 is 19 residues long. J was trimmed by 2 bases and V by 2 bases; bases with no gene match: 10. CDR3 coding DNA: TGTGCCTGTGACAAAGTACTGGGGGGGAGCACCTGGGACACCCGACAGATGTTTTTC. Amino acid sequence: CACDKVLGGSTWDTRQMFF.

This clone was detected only a few times. The TCRdb protein, from a much larger clone, departs from this DNA's translation at residue 8, likely by read error; the protein shown derives from the DNA. The rearrangement links TRDV2 to TRDJ3; the D gene is possibly TRDD3 (6 bases). V was shortened by 3 bases and J by 0 bases, with 14 bases between the two germline ends. CDR1 is GEAIGNYY, CDR2 EKD, per germline. The CDR3 spans 18 residues. In nucleotides, the CDR3 is TGTGCCTGTGACCCTACTGGGAGCGTCTCCTGGGACACCCGACAGATGTTTTTC. Its protein product is CACDPTGSVSWDTRQMFF.

This clone showed up just a few times. For this DNA, TCRdb reports the protein of a much larger clone, which diverges at residue 13, most likely from a read error; the protein presented here is translated directly from the DNA. The chain recombines TRDV2 with TRDJ3, with TRDD3 identical over 8 bases. There are 19 residues in the CDR3. Germline values: CDR1 GEAIGNYY, CDR2 EKD. CDR3 protein: CACDTAGYARSWGTRQMFF. The CDR3 nucleotides are TGTGCCTGTGACACCGCGGGATACGCCAGGTCCTGGGGCACCCGACAGATGTTTTTC.

This clone is labeled as large (0.1 to 1%). The same CDR3 is also encoded by other DNA sequences in this sample. V and J are TRDV2 and TRDJ1; 8 positions match TRDD3. The J segment lost 0 bases and the V segment lost 0 bases, leaving 2 bases of the junction unmatched. This CDR3 comprises 15 residues. Germline V gene lookup returns CDR1 GEAIGNYY and CDR2 EKD. CDR3: CACDTVLGDTDKLIF. The CDR3 bases are TGTGCCTGTGACACCGTACTGGGGGACACCGATAAACTCATCTTT.

This clone occurred a few times. An end of the junction differs from the germline gene, which may be a read error. The chain uses TRDV2 and TRDJ2; 8 nucleotides match TRDD3. The CDR3 is made up of 15 amino acids. Germline CDR1 reads GEAIGNYY; CDR2 reads EKD. CDR3 sequence reads: CARDILGALTAHLFF. In DNA form, the CDR3 reads TGTGCCCGTGACATACTGGGGGCTTTGACAGCACACCTCTTCTTT.